This TCR beta chain was sequenced in a study of Ad26.COV2.S vaccination and SARS-CoV-2 variants (dated by TCRdb to about 2021). Regarding the research as a whole: Vaccine-arm donors came from COV1001, a multicentre, randomized, double-blind, placebo-controlled phase I-IIa trial of Ad26.COV2.S in healthy adults. The specificity and breadth of SARS-CoV-2-reactive T cell receptors after Ad26.COV2.S vaccination were assessed by TCRbeta repertoire sequencing. Trial participants were randomized into five groups of five: low-dose or high-dose Ad26.COV2.S given once or twice, or placebo on both occasions. Ad26.COV2.S was administered intramuscularly at a dose of 5x10^10 or 1x10^11 viral particles, either as one shot or as two shots given 56 days apart. Throughout the experiments and outcome assessment, investigators stayed blinded to trial group allocation. A total of roughly 30 samples were included in the TCR-sequenced set, comprising roughly 20 Ad26.COV2.S vaccine recipients, 5 placebo recipients and 8 SARS-CoV-2 convalescent individuals.

Results and caveats for the whole study, not just this receptor: Compared with placebo recipients, Ad26.COV2.S recipients showed higher spike-specific TCR breadth (P = 0.0014). The authors noted that the TCR breadth and depth analyses may have underestimated total T cell responses. Substantial breadth of spike-specific CD8+ and CD4+ T cell responses was reported after vaccination. The study was not powered to compare responses between vaccine doses or regimens. Vaccine and placebo recipients had similar non-spike TCR breadth, a finding consistent with the vaccine containing only spike.

TCRbeta CDR3 regions were sequenced with the immunoSEQ Assay. After extraction, genomic DNA underwent amplification by bias-controlled multiplex PCR, followed by high-throughput sequencing. From the authors' description of their analysis: To quantify the absolute abundance of every unique TCRbeta CDR3 region, sequences were collapsed and filtered. Usable DNA was measured by amplifying reference genes present in all nucleated cells, and TCRbeta template counts were normalized to that usable DNA to estimate T cell fraction. Repertoire TCRs were annotated as SARS-CoV-2-specific when V gene, CDR3 amino acid sequence and J gene were exactly matched to a known reactive TCR set. The reference SARS-CoV-2 TCR set was derived from MIRA and filtered for enrichment in COVID-19-positive ImmuneCODE repertoires, a step that removed public or cross-reactive TCRs. Using the MIRA antigens, annotated TCRs were further analysed by specific ORF or by position within an ORF. Depth was the summed frequency of annotated unique rearrangements, while breadth was defined as annotated unique rearrangements over total unique productive rearrangements. Group comparisons of TCR breadth used two-sided Wilcoxon rank-sum tests. TCRdb limited this immuneACCESS table to in-frame rearrangements with V and J called. A share of clones is missing; checked studies link under half to unresolved V genes, and the rest is unexplained. The DNA gave D and trimming, while V, J and clone size come from that table. The table for this sample lists around 420,000 clones; roughly 90% of them were counted only once. Of the sample, approximately 4% is held by the ten largest clones.

Trimming removed 3 bases from V and 1 base from J, leaving 6 bases between the germline ends. From the germline V gene (reference sequence), CDR1 is MNHEY and CDR2 is SMNVEV. The CDR3 measures 13 amino acids from cysteine to phenylalanine. The sequence is cut down to CDR3 DNA, 39 bases in frame from base 1. Worth noting for this clone: The antigen it binds to is not known. No much larger clonotype is one base removed from it; base qualities were not supplied.

In light of the paper, this sample's treatment or condition label describes: around 19 received Ad26.COV2.S at low or high dose, single or two shots; about 5 received placebo; per-sample allocation not given. For vaccine and placebo recipients, the sequenced repertoires came from samples collected on day 63 after the first injection. In Cohort 1b, about two dozen adults aged 18-55 years were enrolled at a single site in Boston, USA, between 29 July and 7 August 2020. Ad26.COV2.S was a replication-incompetent adenovirus type 26 vector that expressed a prefusion-stabilized SARS-CoV-2 spike protein derived from the original Wuhan strain.

The source of this sequence is a person between 18 and 60 years old who received the Ad26.COV2.S COVID-19 vaccine or a placebo. Here the chain combines TRBV27 and TRBJ1-1; no D gene call is confident. The sample was peripheral blood, taken in a trial of Ad26.COV2.S vaccine versus placebo. The DNA reads as follows: TGTGCCAGCAGTTTTTCCTCGAACACTGAAGCTTTCTTT. Its translation reads: CASSFSSNTEAFF.